This TCR beta chain was found in a study of blood T cells in healthy people across ages. The study, taken as a whole, reports: Not knowing donor CMV status may have confounded expanded clonotype changes. Higher diversity and more naive CD4+ cells were features of long-lived donors, compared to aged donors.

Notes on this clonotype: Its antigen is unidentified.

Isolation recovered at least 7 million PBMCs from every sample. Per sample, extraction of total RNA gave at least 5 micrograms in every case. Then a second PCR, running roughly 7 to 12 cycles, was carried out with a sample-barcoded 5' primer and a J-beta primer mix. TCRdb called the 5' RACE reads again in MiXCR, with one record for every CDR3 protein. The sample includes over 1,500,000 distinct CDR3 sequences, less than 50% of them seen just once. Germline V gene lookup returns CDR1 SGHRS and CDR2 YFSETQ. This CDR3 has 17 amino acids. V was pared by 2 bases and J by 8 bases, with 23 bases between. This sequence was found in a woman aged 40 to 50 in good health. The sequenced sample consisted of blood. The V gene is TRBV5-1, the J gene TRBJ2-1; weak D call: TRBD2 (5 bases). In DNA form, the CDR3 reads TGCGCCAGCAGCTTTGGCCGGGGAGCCGTCGTGCTTGATGAGCAGTTCTTC. This translates into CASSFGRGAVVLDEQFF. The full variable domain, rest sourced from reference TRBV5-1 and TRBJ2-1, is KAGVTQTPRYLIKTRGQQVTLSCSPISGHRSVSWYQQTPGQGLQFLFEYFSETQRNKGNFPGRFSGRQFSNSRSEMNVSTLELGDSALYLCASSFGRGAVVLDEQFFGPGTRLTVL.